Listed below are T cell receptor beta chains from one sample, sequenced in a study of human T cells and chemical hapten exposure. TCRdb analysed the RACE reads with MiXCR anew, one entry per CDR3 protein. The sample lists some 70,000 distinct CDR3 sequences; approximately 11% were seen once. Sequenced material: whole blood, taken in connection with sensitization to the hapten diphenylcyclopropenone (DPC). The receptors originated from a woman in her forties or fifties with alopecia areata. Some clones in this sample may be carry-over from other donors' samples. CDR3s include the opening cysteine and the closing phenylalanine or tryptophan. A D gene is named only where the DNA matches it firmly. Expanded clones get a size class; other rows say once, few or many, or leave the size out.

TRBJ1-5,TRBD1,few,TRBV18,TGTGCCAGCTCACCATTTCAGGGGGACAGCAATCAGCCCCAGCATTTT,CASSPFQGDSNQPQHF
TRBJ1-2,-,many,TRBV9,TGTGCCAGCAGGCCGGGCGGGGCCCAGGGCCACTATGGCTACACCTTC,CASRPGGAQGHYGYTF
TRBJ2-3,TRBD1,-,TRBV7-9,TGTGCCAGCAGCCTCAGACAGGGGGAAGATACGCAGTATTTT,CASSLRQGEDTQYF
TRBJ2-6,-,many,TRBV6-5,TGTGCCAGCAGTGACGGTTTCTCTGGGGCCAACGTCCTGACTTTC,CASSDGFSGANVLTF
TRBJ2-6,-,many,TRBV5-1,TGCGCCAGCAGCGTCCCAGGGGCTCCCGGCTCTGGGGCCAACGTCCTGACTTTC,CASSVPGAPGSGANVLTF
TRBJ2-3,TRBD1,many,TRBV7-9,TGTGCCAGCAGCTTTTGGGGACAGAACACAGATACGCAGTATTTT,CASSFWGQNTDTQYF
TRBJ2-5,-,many,TRBV7-3,TGTGCCAGCAGCTGGTCAGGACACACCCAAGAGACCCAGTACTTC,CASSWSGHTQETQYF
TRBJ2-5,-,-,TRBV15,TGTGCCACCAGCAGAGGGGACTCCGAAGCCCAGTACTTC,CATSRGDSEAQYF
TRBJ1-3,-,few,TRBV30,TGTGCCTGGAAAGCAGGCGGATCTGGAAACACCATATATTTT,CAWKAGGSGNTIYF
TRBJ2-2,TRBD1,many,TRBV29-1,TGCAGCGTTGAAATAAGGGACAGGGTAACCACCGGGGAGCTGTTTTTT,CSVEIRDRVTTGELFF
TRBJ1-5,-,many,TRBV6-5,TGTGCCAGCAGTTACAGTAGTTATAGCAATCAGCCCCAGCATTTT,CASSYSSYSNQPQHF
TRBJ2-7,-,once,TRBV3-1,TGTGCCAGCAACCATGGTAGCGGCTCCTACGAGCAGTACTTC,CASNHGSGSYEQYF
TRBJ1-2,-,once,TRBV3-1,TGTGCCAGCAGCCAAGTCCAGATTAACTATGGCTACACCTTC,CASSQVQINYGYTF
TRBJ1-2,-,few,TRBV7-8,TGTGCCAGCAGCTTACTACTTCCCCGAGTGGGGCTAGATGGCTACACCTTC,CASSLLLPRVGLDGYTF
TRBJ2-7,-,many,TRBV30,TGTGCCTGTGGTAGTGGCCCGGGCTACGAGCAGTACTTC,CACGSGPGYEQYF
TRBJ1-5,-,-,TRBV7-6,TGTGCCAGCAGCTTAGTCCCGAATCAGCCCCAGCATTTT,CASSLVPNQPQHF
TRBJ1-2,TRBD1,many,TRBV7-9,TGTGCCAGCAGCCGGGGGACAGGGGTAAATGGCTACACCTTC,CASSRGTGVNGYTF
TRBJ2-3,TRBD2,-,TRBV4-2,TGTGCCAGCAGCCTTAGACTAGCGGGAGAAGATACGCAGTATTTT,CASSLRLAGEDTQYF
TRBJ2-1,-,many,TRBV18,TGTGCCAGCTCACCAGGTGGGGTTTACAATGAGCAGTTCTTC,CASSPGGVYNEQFF
TRBJ2-2,TRBD1,few,TRBV18,TGTGCCAGCTCATGGGGACAGGGTCACGCCGGGGAGCTGTTTTTT,CASSWGQGHAGELFF
TRBJ1-1,-,many,TRBV5-5,TGTGCCAGCAGCCCCCGTAGTCAGGAGGACACTGAAGCTTTCTTT,CASSPRSQEDTEAFF
TRBJ2-1,-,many,TRBV29-1,TGCAGCGTTGAAATCCACCTCTCCTACAATGAGCAGTTCTTC,CSVEIHLSYNEQFF
TRBJ2-3,TRBD2,many,TRBV14,TGTGCCAGCAGCCCGATGGGACTATCCACAGATACGCAGTATTTT,CASSPMGLSTDTQYF
TRBJ2-7,TRBD2,many,TRBV7-2,TGTGCCAGCAGCCCGGGGGGGCTAAGCTCCTACGAGCAGTACTTC,CASSPGGLSSYEQYF
TRBJ2-1,TRBD2,-,TRBV12-3/TRBV12-4,TGTGCCAGCAGAGGGCCGACTAGCGGGGGGGCTTTTGAGCAGTTCTTC,CASRGPTSGGAFEQFF
TRBJ1-2,TRBD1,-,TRBV29-1,TGCAGCGCCCGACAGGGTAACTATGGCTACACCTTC,CSARQGNYGYTF
TRBJ1-4,-,few,TRBV6-5,TGTGCCACCAAAGGTCCTCGGCATGAAAAACTGTTTTTT,CATKGPRHEKLFF
TRBJ2-5,-,many,TRBV20-1,TGCAGTGCTAGAGATCCTGTGAGAGAGACCCAGTACTTC,CSARDPVRETQYF
TRBJ2-6,-,many,TRBV6-2/TRBV6-3,TGTGCCAGCACCCGGAAGGGGGGCACTGGGGCCAACGTCCTGACTTTC,CASTRKGGTGANVLTF
TRBJ1-4,-,-,TRBV20-1,TGCAGTGCTAGGGTCTACGGGGGAACTAATGAAAAACTGTTTTTT,CSARVYGGTNEKLFF
TRBJ1-2,TRBD1,few,TRBV12-3/TRBV12-4,TGTGCCAGCAGTTTAGTCTTATCGGACAGGGGAATCTCCCAACCTACTAACTATGGCTACACCTTC,CASSLVLSDRGISQPTNYGYTF
TRBJ1-2,-,few,TRBV28,TGTGCCAGCAGTCCCCCCGGGCCAGGCTACACCTTC,CASSPPGPGYTF
TRBJ2-3,TRBD1,-,TRBV20-1,TGCAGTGCCCTGGGACAGGGGGCAACAGATACGCAGTATTTT,CSALGQGATDTQYF
TRBJ2-5,TRBD2,-,TRBV9,TGTGCCAGCAGCGTAGAAACTAGCGGGGGCCAAGAGACCCAGTACTTC,CASSVETSGGQETQYF
TRBJ1-1,-,few,TRBV28,TGTGCCAGCAGTTCCTCGAACACTGAAGCTTTCTTT,CASSSSNTEAFF
TRBJ2-5,-,-,TRBV28,TGTGCCAGCAGACGACTAGATAAAGAGACCCAGTACTTC,CASRRLDKETQYF